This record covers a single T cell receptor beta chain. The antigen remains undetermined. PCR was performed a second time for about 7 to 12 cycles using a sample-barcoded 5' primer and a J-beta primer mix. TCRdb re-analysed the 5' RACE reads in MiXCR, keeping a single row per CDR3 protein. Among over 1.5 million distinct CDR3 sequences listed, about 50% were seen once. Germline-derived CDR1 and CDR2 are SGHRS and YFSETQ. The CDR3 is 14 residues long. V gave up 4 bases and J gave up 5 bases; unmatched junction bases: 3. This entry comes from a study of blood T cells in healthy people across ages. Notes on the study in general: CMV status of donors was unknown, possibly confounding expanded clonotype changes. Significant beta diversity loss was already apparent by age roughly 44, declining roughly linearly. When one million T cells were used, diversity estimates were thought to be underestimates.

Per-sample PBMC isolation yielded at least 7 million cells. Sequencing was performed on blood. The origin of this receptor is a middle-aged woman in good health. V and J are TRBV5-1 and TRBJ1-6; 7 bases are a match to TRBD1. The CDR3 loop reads CASSIGTDNSPLHF. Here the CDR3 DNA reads TGCGCCAGCAGCATCGGGACAGATAATTCACCCCTCCACTTT.